What follows are 4 T cell receptor beta chains derived from one specimen sequenced in a study of cytomegalovirus exposure and HLA in healthy donors. The PCR contained 60 Vbeta and 13 Jbeta primers. TCRdb's table, derived via immunoSEQ multiplex PCR, lists solely in-frame clones and lacks some. Here the sample table reports 55,000 to 65,000 clones. Material: PBMCs. All receptors come from a woman aged 18-29 years in good health and CMV-seronegative.

On this clone: Sequence at one end of the junction differs from germline and may be a read error. The chain has TRBV5-1 and TRBJ2-7, with TRBD1 matching 9 bases. This CDR3 spans 12 amino acids. Per germline, CDR1 SGHRS and CDR2 YFSETQ. CDR3 in amino acids: CASSLAGQGETF. CDR3 DNA sequence: TGCGCCAGCAGCTTGGCGGGACAGGGAGAAACTTTC.

The CDR3 loop is CASSPSDTRAAFF. The CDR3 region has the DNA TGTGCCAGCTCACCCTCCGATACCCGCGCTGCTTTCTTT. The rearrangement uses TRBV18 and TRBJ1-1; unclear D gene. Germline V CDR1 and CDR2: KGHSH, LQKENI. Trimming shortened V by 3 bases and J by 11 bases, and 16 bases separated the two germline ends. The CDR3 covers 13 residues.

The rearrangement uses TRBV5-4 and TRBJ2-6; D remains ambiguous. The CDR3 is made up of 14 amino acids. Germline-derived CDR1 and CDR2 are SGHNT and YYREEE (reference sequence). The germline V and J ends were trimmed by 2 bases and 1 base, with 4 bases remaining between them. As DNA, the CDR3 is TGTGCCAGCAGCTTCATGTCTGGGGCCAACGTCCTGACTTTC. Protein product: CASSFMSGANVLTF.

V gene TRBV19 combines with J gene TRBJ1-1, with D uncertain. CDR3 length: 14 residues. The ends were cut back, 3 bases at V and 1 base at J, with 9 bases in the middle. In germline, CDR1 is LNHDA, CDR2 SQIVND (reference sequence). In DNA form, the CDR3 reads TGTGCCAGTAGTATCGGAGTCGAGAACACTGAAGCTTTCTTT. Translated, it gives CASSIGVENTEAFF.